This entry is about one TCR beta chain. Per the original methods: Reference gene primer amplification gave estimated nucleated cell counts. The method was immunoSEQ multiplex PCR; TCRdb's version includes in-frame clones alone and lacks a portion of them. That table is the source of V, J and clone size, and D and trimming were worked out from the DNA. Of about 140,000 clones listed, about four fifths are singletons. This entry belongs to a study of blood T cell repertoires in COVID-19. In the study overall: Collection of acute and convalescent COVID-19 samples took place in the United States, Italy and Spain. T cells, B-cell-depleted T cells, or PBMCs provided the cDNA or gDNA that served as material.

The sequenced sample consisted of peripheral blood. The clonotype was recovered from a human donor in a cohort sampled during active COVID-19.

The DNA of the CDR3 is TGTGCCAGTAGTACACAGGGGGTCGGGGAGCTGTTTTTT. Translating it yields CASSTQGVGELFF. The chain is built from TRBV19 and TRBJ2-2; TRBD1 agrees at 8 bases. The CDR3 is 13 amino acids. The germline V gene has CDR1 LNHDA and CDR2 SQIVND (reference sequence). The V segment lost 4 bases and the J segment 7 bases; nucleotides outside the gene matches: 2.